This T cell receptor (beta chain) comes out of a study of T cells in tumors after PD-1 blockade. For the study at large: Excluded were patients with checkpoint blockade, immunosuppressants, or radiotherapy or other anti-cancer therapy within 4 weeks.

This CDR3 is 15 amino acids long. The germline V gene encodes CDR1 SNHLY and CDR2 FYNNEI. With V trimmed by 6 bases and J by 0 bases, 3 bases remained unmatched. Measured with immunoSEQ multiplex PCR; TCRdb has only the in-frame clones, and not every one. The sample shows 61,000 or so clones, roughly 78% of them seen only once. The sequenced sample was PBMCs, obtained before anti-PD-1 treatment. The gene calls are TRBV2 and TRBJ2-2; 8 bases agree with TRBD1. This receptor was identified in a human donor with basal cell carcinoma. The CDR3 DNA reads TGTGCCAGCAGAATGACAGGGGCGAACACCGGGGAGCTGTTTTTT. This sequence encodes CASRMTGANTGELFF.